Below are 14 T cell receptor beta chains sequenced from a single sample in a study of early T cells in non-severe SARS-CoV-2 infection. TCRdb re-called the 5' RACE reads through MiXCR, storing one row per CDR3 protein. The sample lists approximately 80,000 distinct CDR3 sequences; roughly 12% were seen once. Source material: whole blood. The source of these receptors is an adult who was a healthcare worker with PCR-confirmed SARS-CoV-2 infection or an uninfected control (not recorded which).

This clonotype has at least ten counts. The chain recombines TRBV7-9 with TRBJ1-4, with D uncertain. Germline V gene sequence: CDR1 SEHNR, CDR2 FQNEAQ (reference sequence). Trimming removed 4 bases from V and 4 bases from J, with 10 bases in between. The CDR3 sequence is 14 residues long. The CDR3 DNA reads TGTGCCAGCAGCTCGAATTGGGATAATGAAAAACTGTTTTTT. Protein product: CASSSNWDNEKLFF.

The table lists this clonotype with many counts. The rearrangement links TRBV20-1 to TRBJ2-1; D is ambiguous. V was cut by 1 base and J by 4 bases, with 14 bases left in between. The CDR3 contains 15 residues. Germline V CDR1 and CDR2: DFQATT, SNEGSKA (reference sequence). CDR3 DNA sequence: TGCAGTGCTAGAGGGGGTGCCTCGCGGTACAATGAGCAGTTCTTC. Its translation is CSARGGASRYNEQFF.

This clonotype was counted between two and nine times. In DNA, the CDR3 is TGTGCCAGCAGCTTATGGACCAGGGTAGATGAAAAACTGTTTTTT. This sequence encodes CASSLWTRVDEKLFF. The chain combines TRBV7-9 with TRBJ1-4; perhaps TRBD1 as D (5 bases). V was shortened by 2 bases and J by 6 bases, with 13 bases between the two germline ends. Per the germline V gene, CDR1 is SEHNR and CDR2 is FQNEAQ (reference sequence). The CDR3 length is 15 residues. The whole variable domain, remainder taken from reference TRBV7-9 and TRBJ1-4, is DTGVSQNPRHKITKRGQNVTFRCDPISEHNRLYWYRQTLGQGPEFLTYFQNEAQLEKSRLLSDRFSAERPKGSFSTLEIQRTEQGDSAMYLCASSLWTRVDEKLFFGSGTQLSVL.

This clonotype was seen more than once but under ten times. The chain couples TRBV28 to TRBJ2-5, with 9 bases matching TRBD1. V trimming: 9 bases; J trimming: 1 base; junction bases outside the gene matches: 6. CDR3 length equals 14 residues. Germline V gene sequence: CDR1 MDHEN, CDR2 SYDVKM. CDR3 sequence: CASKTGGTQETQYF. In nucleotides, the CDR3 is TGTGCCAGTAAGACAGGGGGGACCCAAGAGACCCAGTACTTC.

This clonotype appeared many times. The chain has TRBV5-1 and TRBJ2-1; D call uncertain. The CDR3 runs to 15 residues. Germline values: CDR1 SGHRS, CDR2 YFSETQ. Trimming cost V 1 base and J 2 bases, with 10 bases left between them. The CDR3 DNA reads TGCGCCAGCAGCTTGAAGTCAAAACCCTACAATGAGCAGTTCTTC. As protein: CASSLKSKPYNEQFF.

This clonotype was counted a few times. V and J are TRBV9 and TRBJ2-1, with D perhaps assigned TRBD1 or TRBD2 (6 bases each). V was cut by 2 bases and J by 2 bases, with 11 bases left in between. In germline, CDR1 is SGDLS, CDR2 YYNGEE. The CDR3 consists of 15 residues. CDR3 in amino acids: CASSVRGEAYNEQFF. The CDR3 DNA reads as TGTGCCAGCAGCGTGAGGGGGGAGGCCTACAATGAGCAGTTCTTC.

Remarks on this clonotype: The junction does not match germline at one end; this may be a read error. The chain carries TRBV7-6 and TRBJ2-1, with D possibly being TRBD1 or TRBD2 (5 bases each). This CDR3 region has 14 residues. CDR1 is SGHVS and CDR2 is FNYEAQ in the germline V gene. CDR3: CASSLGEPYNEQFF. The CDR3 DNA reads TGTGCCAGCAGCTTGGGGGAGCCCTACAATGAACAGTTCTTC.

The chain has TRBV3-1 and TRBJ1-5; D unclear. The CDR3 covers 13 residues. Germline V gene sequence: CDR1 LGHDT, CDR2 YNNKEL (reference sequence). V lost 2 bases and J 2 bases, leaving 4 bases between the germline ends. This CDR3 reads CASSQQGNQPQHF. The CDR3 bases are TGTGCCAGCAGCCAACAGGGCAATCAGCCCCAGCATTTT. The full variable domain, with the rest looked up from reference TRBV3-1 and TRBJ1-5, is DTAVSQTPKYLVTQMGNDKSIKCEQNLGHDTMYWYKQDSKKFLKIMFSYNNKELIINETVPNRFSPKSPDKAHLNLHINSLELGDSAVYFCASSQQGNQPQHFGDGTRLSIL.

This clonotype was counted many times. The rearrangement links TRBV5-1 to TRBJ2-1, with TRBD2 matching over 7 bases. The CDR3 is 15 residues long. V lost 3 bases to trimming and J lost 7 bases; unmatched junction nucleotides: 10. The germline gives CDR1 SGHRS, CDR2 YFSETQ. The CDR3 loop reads CASSWLGGSNNEQFF. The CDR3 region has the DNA TGCGCCAGCAGCTGGCTAGGCGGGAGTAATAATGAGCAGTTCTTC. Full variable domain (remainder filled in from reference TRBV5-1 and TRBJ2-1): KAGVTQTPRYLIKTRGQQVTLSCSPISGHRSVSWYQQTPGQGLQFLFEYFSETQRNKGNFPGRFSGRQFSNSRSEMNVSTLELGDSALYLCASSWLGGSNNEQFFGPGTRLTVL.

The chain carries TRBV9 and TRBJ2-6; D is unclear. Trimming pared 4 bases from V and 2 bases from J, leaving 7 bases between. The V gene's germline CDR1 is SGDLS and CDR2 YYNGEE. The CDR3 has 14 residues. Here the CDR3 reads CASSPRAGANVLTF. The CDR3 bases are TGTGCCAGCAGCCCTCGGGCTGGGGCCAACGTCCTGACTTTC.

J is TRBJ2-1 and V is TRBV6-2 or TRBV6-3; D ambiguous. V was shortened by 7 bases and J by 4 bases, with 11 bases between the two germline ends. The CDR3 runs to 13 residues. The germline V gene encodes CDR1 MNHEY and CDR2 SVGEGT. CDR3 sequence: CASTPLEYNEQFF. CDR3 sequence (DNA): TGTGCCAGCACCCCTCTAGAGTACAATGAGCAGTTCTTC.

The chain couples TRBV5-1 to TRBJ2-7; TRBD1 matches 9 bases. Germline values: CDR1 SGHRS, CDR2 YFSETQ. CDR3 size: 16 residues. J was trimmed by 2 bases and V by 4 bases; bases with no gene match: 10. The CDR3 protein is CASSLYPGQGTYEQYF. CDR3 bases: TGCGCCAGCAGCCTTTATCCGGGACAGGGAACCTACGAGCAGTACTTC. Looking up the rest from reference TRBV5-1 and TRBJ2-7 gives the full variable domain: KAGVTQTPRYLIKTRGQQVTLSCSPISGHRSVSWYQQTPGQGLQFLFEYFSETQRNKGNFPGRFSGRQFSNSRSEMNVSTLELGDSALYLCASSLYPGQGTYEQYFGPGTRLTVT.

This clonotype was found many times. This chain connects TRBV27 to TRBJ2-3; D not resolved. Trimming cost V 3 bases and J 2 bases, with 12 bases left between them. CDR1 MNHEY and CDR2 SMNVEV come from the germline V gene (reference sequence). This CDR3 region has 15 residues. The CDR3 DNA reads TGTGCCAGCAGTTTGCGGCTCGGTCTCACAGATACGCAGTATTTT. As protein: CASSLRLGLTDTQYF.

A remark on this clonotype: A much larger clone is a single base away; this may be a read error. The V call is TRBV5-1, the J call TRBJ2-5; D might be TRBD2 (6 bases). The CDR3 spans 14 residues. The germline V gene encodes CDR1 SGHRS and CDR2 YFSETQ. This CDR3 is CASSLTSLQESQYF. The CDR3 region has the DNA TGCGCCAGCAGCTTGACTAGCCTACAAGAGTCCCAGTACTTC.